This is a list of T cell receptor beta chains from one sample in a study of T cell repertoires in cytomegalovirus infection. TCRdb independently ran MiXCR on the reads; one entry per CDR3 protein. The sample carries 680,000 or so distinct CDR3 sequences, under 40% recorded once. Sequences were obtained from PBMCs. The source of these receptors is a human donor in good health (CMV status not recorded). Some clones in this sample may be carry-over from other donors' samples. Each CDR3 is given with its conserved first and last residue. D genes are given only for firm matches. The size entry is marked missing in some rows and otherwise reads once, few, many or a size class.

clone_size	v_call	d_call	j_call	cdr3_aa	cdr3_nt
.	TRBV5-1	TRBD1	TRBJ1-2	CASSRGTGGEGYTF	TGCGCCAGCAGCCGGGGGACAGGGGGAGAGGGCTACACCTTC
once	TRBV19	.	TRBJ2-7	CASSTVVGTSYEQYF	TGTGCCAGTAGCACCGTCGTCGGGACAAGCTACGAGCAGTACTTC
few	TRBV15	.	TRBJ1-2	CATSSSTRQAATYGYTF	TGTGCCACCAGCTCTTCAACCCGACAGGCCGCTACCTATGGCTACACCTTC
.	TRBV15	.	TRBJ1-4	CATSRARAFNEKLFF	TGTGCCACCAGCAGAGCCAGGGCCTTTAATGAAAAACTGTTTTTT
.	TRBV2	.	TRBJ2-6	CASSARGRGSGANVLTF	TGTGCCAGCAGTGCGCGGGGCCGGGGCTCTGGGGCCAACGTCCTGACTTTC
.	TRBV10-3	.	TRBJ1-4	CAISQGGEKLFF	TGTGCCATCTCACAGGGAGGTGAAAAACTGTTTTTT
few	TRBV7-9	TRBD2	TRBJ2-1	CASSLTGREAYNEQFF	TGTGCCAGCAGCTTAACTGGGCGGGAGGCTTACAATGAGCAGTTCTTC
.	TRBV6-6	.	TRBJ2-7	CASSYMTTVYEQYF	TGTGCCAGCAGTTACATGACGACTGTCTACGAGCAGTACTTC
.	TRBV6-6	.	TRBJ1-4	CASRGTARINEKLFF	TGTGCCAGCAGGGGGACGGCGAGGATTAATGAAAAACTGTTTTTT
few	TRBV7-2	TRBD2	TRBJ2-7	CASSLVSSGRHEQYF	TGTGCCAGCAGCTTGGTTAGTAGCGGGAGGCACGAGCAGTACTTC
.	TRBV19	.	TRBJ2-1	CASSTELGRRYNEQFF	TGTGCCAGTAGTACCGAATTAGGGAGAAGATACAATGAGCAGTTCTTC
.	TRBV10-3	.	TRBJ2-7	CAIGQYYEQYF	TGTGCCATTGGACAGTACTACGAGCAGTACTTC
few	TRBV4-1	.	TRBJ2-5	CASSQGSGETQYF	TGCGCCAGCAGCCAAGGGTCCGGGGAGACCCAGTACTTC
.	TRBV30	.	TRBJ1-1	CAWSVLVTEAFF	TGTGCCTGGAGTGTACTCGTGACTGAAGCTTTCTTT
few	TRBV7-9	TRBD1	TRBJ2-7	CASSPTGANEQYF	TGTGCCAGCAGCCCGACAGGGGCCAACGAGCAGTACTTC
.	TRBV7-4	.	TRBJ2-1	CASSIQGVEQFF	TGTGCCAGCAGCATCCAGGGCGTTGAGCAGTTCTTC
.	TRBV12-3/TRBV12-4	.	TRBJ1-1	CASSLLLGTEAFF	TGTGCCAGCAGTTTATTGTTAGGCACTGAAGCTTTCTTT
few	TRBV19	TRBD1	TRBJ1-2	CASSKGTVNYGYTF	TGTGCCAGTAGTAAGGGGACAGTTAACTATGGCTACACCTTC
.	TRBV28	.	TRBJ1-1	CASSFRQRGTEAFF	TGTGCCAGCAGTTTTAGGCAGCGGGGCACTGAAGCTTTCTTT
.	TRBV12-3/TRBV12-4	TRBD1	TRBJ2-2	CAPPRDSSNTGELFF	TGTGCCCCCCCCCGGGACAGCAGTAACACCGGGGAGCTGTTTTTT